Following are 19 T cell receptor beta chains from one sample sequenced in a study of PD-L1 blockade in urothelial cancer (dated by TCRdb to between 2016 and 2019). The library was prepared using the immunoSEQ multiplex PCR assay. TCRdb took over this immuneACCESS table, retaining in-frame rearrangements with V and J assigned. Such tables are incomplete; in checked studies, under half of the missing clones stem from an unresolved V gene, and the remainder is unexplained. This sample holds approximately 47,000 clones; 80% to 85% were observed only once. Jointly, the top ten make up approximately 1.9% of the sample. In light of the paper, this sample's time point label describes: pretreatment peripheral blood. The sequenced sample was PBMCs, obtained around atezolizumab (anti-PD-L1) treatment. These receptor sequences come from a man aged 45-65 years with urothelial cancer.

This clone was recorded once. The J gene is TRBJ1-2, the V gene TRBV5-6; 9 bases agree with TRBD1. The V and J ends lost 0 bases and 1 base, in that order; junction bases with no gene match: 10. The CDR3 extends over 18 amino acids. Per germline, CDR1 SGHDT and CDR2 YYEEEE. CDR3 sequence: CASSLVRDRVRSNYGYTF. CDR3 DNA sequence: TGTGCCAGCAGCTTGGTAAGGGACAGGGTGCGAAGTAACTATGGCTACACCTTC.

The chain links TRBV30 to TRBJ2-7, with D possibly TRBD1 on 6 matching bases. With 0 bases removed from V and 5 bases from J, the gap between germline ends came to 20 bases. The V gene's germline CDR1 is GTSNPN and CDR2 SVGIG (reference sequence). CDR3 size: 16 residues. CDR3 region: CAWSVPGVRSFHEQYF. CDR3 nucleotide sequence: TGTGCCTGGAGTGTCCCAGGGGTCCGTTCCTTCCACGAGCAGTACTTC.

The V and J genes are TRBV29-1 and TRBJ1-1, with D possibly being TRBD1 (5 bases). Germline V gives CDR1 SQVTM, CDR2 ANQGSEA. The V gene lost 5 bases and the J gene lost 0 bases, with 13 bases spanning the gap. The CDR3 sequence is 14 residues long. CDR3 residues: CSVRGGQMNTEAFF. The CDR3 DNA follows: TGCAGCGTTCGGGGGGGTCAAATGAACACTGAAGCTTTCTTT.

The chain employs TRBV5-1 and TRBJ1-2, with D unresolved. Germline CDR1 reads SGHRS; CDR2 reads YFSETQ. With 7 bases removed from V and 1 base from J, the gap between germline ends came to 17 bases. CDR3 length: 15 residues. The CDR3 nucleotides read TGCGCCAGCCGCCCGGGAAGAGAGGGTAACTATGGCTACACCTTC. Translation: CASRPGREGNYGYTF.

The table lists this clone with a few counts. The chain couples TRBV18 to TRBJ1-2; tentative D call: TRBD1 (6 bases). Trimming removed 0 bases from V and 0 bases from J, with 17 bases in between. Germline CDR1 KGHSH, CDR2 LQKENI. The length of the CDR3 is 18 residues. CDR3 protein: CASSPPGGSLHSNYGYTF. The CDR3 coding sequence is TGTGCCAGCTCACCACCAGGGGGAAGTCTACATTCTAACTATGGCTACACCTTC.

This chain uses TRBV5-1 with TRBJ1-3; possible D gene TRBD1, 6 bases. V lost 0 bases and J lost 0, with 13 bases in between. Germline V gives CDR1 SGHRS, CDR2 YFSETQ. The CDR3 extends over 17 amino acids. The CDR3 DNA reads as TGCGCCAGCAGCTTGGCTACAGGGAATCCCTCTGGAAACACCATATATTTT. It specifies CASSLATGNPSGNTIYF.

Worth noting for this clone: At one of its ends the junction is not consistent with the germline gene, which may arise from a read error. This chain joins TRBV7-2 and TRBJ2-4, with a weak D call TRBD1 (6 bases). This CDR3 is built from 14 residues. Germline assignment: CDR1 SGHTA and CDR2 FQGNSA. Here the CDR3 DNA reads TGTGCCAGCAGCTTAGGGACAGCCCAAAACATTCAGTACTTC. Translation gives CASSLGTAQNIQYF.

The gene calls are TRBV10-3 and TRBJ2-1; 7 bases are shared with TRBD1. Germline values: CDR1 ENHRY, CDR2 SYGVKD. The V segment lost 2 bases and the J segment 0 bases; nucleotides outside the gene matches: 7. The CDR3 covers 17 residues. CDR3 protein: CAISERDRVSSYNEQFF. The CDR3 nucleotides read TGTGCCATCAGTGAGCGCGACAGGGTAAGCTCCTACAATGAGCAGTTCTTC.

This chain joins TRBV7-2 and TRBJ1-6; TRBD1 is a possible D gene (5 bases). CDR1 is SGHTA, CDR2 FQGNSA, per germline. Trimming left V 5 bases short and J 10 bases short, with 6 bases between. This CDR3 has 11 residues. CDR3 loop: CASSPGSPLHF. The CDR3 DNA is TGTGCCAGCAGCCCAGGGTCACCCCTCCACTTT.

V is TRBV9 and J is TRBJ1-1, with TRBD1 identical over 9 bases. This CDR3 is built from 14 residues. From germline, CDR1 is SGDLS and CDR2 YYNGEE. V dropped 7 bases and J dropped 11; count of bases not matched to a gene: 15. CDR3 sequence (DNA): TGTGCCAGCTCCCTCGCACTTGGACAGGGGCGGGCTTTCTTT. It codes for CASSLALGQGRAFF. The whole variable domain, filled in from reference TRBV9 and TRBJ1-1, reads DSGVTQTPKHLITATGQRVTLRCSPRSGDLSVYWYQQSLDQGLQFLIQYYNGEERAKGNILERFSAQQFPDLHSELNLSSLELGDSALYFCASSLALGQGRAFFGQGTRLTVV.

This clone appeared a single time. The rearrangement joins TRBV28 to TRBJ2-1; TRBD2 agrees at 8 bases. V lost 6 bases and J lost 7; bases outside the gene matches: 14. The CDR3 is made up of 16 amino acids. Germline loops: CDR1 MDHEN, CDR2 SYDVKM. CDR3 DNA: TGTGCCAGCAGAACAACCGCCGGGACTAGAGGGAATGAGCAGTTCTTC. Residues: CASRTTAGTRGNEQFF.

J is TRBJ1-2 and V is TRBV6-6, with TRBD1 identical over 9 bases. Trimming took 6 bases from V and 7 from J; bases not matched to a gene: 6. Germline assignment: CDR1 MNHNY and CDR2 SVGAGI (reference sequence). This CDR3 has 13 amino acids. The CDR3 protein is CASRTGQGGGYTF. In DNA form, the CDR3 reads TGTGCCAGCAGAACGGGACAGGGTGGTGGCTACACCTTC.

By share, this clone counts as medium-sized. This chain joins TRBV6-1 and TRBJ2-7; 8 nucleotides agree with TRBD2. Germline values: CDR1 MNHNS, CDR2 SASEGT. V dropped 6 bases and J dropped 3; count of bases not matched to a gene: 10. The CDR3 runs to 15 residues. In DNA, the CDR3 is TGTGCCAGCAGAAACAGCGGGAGAAGCAACTACGAGCAGTACTTC. The encoded protein is CASRNSGRSNYEQYF.

The V and J genes are TRBV5-6 and TRBJ2-3; 7 positions match TRBD1. V shed 3 bases and J 1 base; nucleotides not matched to a gene: 8. The CDR3 is 16 residues long. The germline gives CDR1 SGHDT, CDR2 YYEEEE. The CDR3 region has the DNA TGTGCCAGCAGCTATACTTACAGGGGCGGCACAGATACGCAGTATTTT. It yields the protein CASSYTYRGGTDTQYF.

The chain uses TRBV19 and TRBJ2-7, with 9 positions matching TRBD1. J was trimmed by 2 bases and V by 6 bases; bases with no gene match: 5. The CDR3 consists of 14 residues. Germline V gives CDR1 LNHDA, CDR2 SQIVND (reference sequence). The CDR3 DNA reads TGTGCCAGTAGACTGACAGGGGGGACCTACGAGCAGTACTTC. Amino acids: CASRLTGGTYEQYF.

The V gene is TRBV9, the J gene TRBJ1-2; D is uncertain. V was trimmed by 3 bases and J by 8 bases, leaving 17 bases between them. The CDR3 contains 14 residues. The germline gives CDR1 SGDLS, CDR2 YYNGEE. The CDR3 sequence: CASSAAEGREGYTF. The CDR3 nucleotides read TGTGCCAGCAGCGCCGCTGAGGGCCGAGAGGGCTACACCTTC.

The rearrangement joins TRBV15 to TRBJ2-7, with TRBD2 matching over 9 bases. V lost 6 bases, J lost 2 bases, and 8 bases stayed unmatched. The CDR3 spans 15 residues. Looked up from germline, CDR1 is LNHNV and CDR2 is YYDKDF (reference sequence). DNA for the CDR3: TGTGCCACCAGGGCGGGAGGGGGTGATGCCTACGAGCAGTACGTC. Translating gives CATRAGGGDAYEQYV.

The chain uses TRBV7-3 and TRBJ2-1; D perhaps matches TRBD2 (5 bases). This CDR3 is 16 amino acids long. Germline V lookup: CDR1 SGHTA, CDR2 FQGTGA. Trimming removed 5 bases at V and 0 bases at J, with 14 bases between. DNA of the CDR3: TGTGCCAGCAGCGCAGGACTTACGAGCTCCTACAATGAGCAGTTCTTC. Its protein product is CASSAGLTSSYNEQFF.

The V and J genes are TRBV6-1 and TRBJ2-6, with D unresolved. Germline CDR1 is MNHNS and CDR2 is SASEGT. V lost 8 bases, J lost 0 bases, and 5 bases lay in between. CDR3 length equals 13 residues. CDR3 amino acids: CASEASGANVLTF. DNA of the CDR3: TGTGCCAGCGAGGCCTCTGGGGCCAACGTCCTGACTTTC.